The 10 T cell receptor beta chains presented below share a single source sample, sequenced in a study of Graves' ophthalmopathy and Graves' hyperthyroidism. The TCR beta CDR3 regions underwent amplification from RNA transcripts. RT-PCR was first run with HTBI primers, then multiplex PCR in a second round. TCRdb fed the multiplex PCR reads into MiXCR, producing one record per CDR3 protein. The sample comprises some 200,000 distinct CDR3 sequences, just under 30% of which are singletons, and approximately 9.6% rests with the top ten. Sample: peripheral blood. These receptors were taken from a man between 45 and 60 years old with Graves' ophthalmopathy.

The chain uses TRBV7-8 and TRBJ2-4; 9 bases align to TRBD1. This CDR3 has 15 amino acids. V was clipped by 3 bases and J by 6 bases; unmatched bases: 6. Germline values: CDR1 SGHVS, CDR2 FQNEAQ. The DNA for the CDR3 is TGTGCCAGCAGCTTCCGGACAGGGGCGGTAAACATTCAGTACTTC. It is translated as CASSFRTGAVNIQYF.

This clonotype was observed at least ten times. The chain recombines TRBV28 with TRBJ1-5; D is uncertain. Germline V gives CDR1 MDHEN, CDR2 SYDVKM. Between the trimmed V and J ends, which lost 7 bases and 7 bases, there was a span of 11 bases. This CDR3 region has 12 residues. CDR3 region: CASTPTRQPQHF. For the CDR3, the DNA is TGTGCCAGCACCCCGACTCGGCAGCCCCAGCATTTT. The variable domain in full, with the rest retrieved from reference TRBV28 and TRBJ1-5, is DVKVTQSSRYLVKRTGEKVFLECVQDMDHENMFWYRQDPGLGLRLIYFSYDVKMKEKGDIPEGYSVSREKKERFSLILESASTNQTSMYLCASTPTRQPQHFGDGTRLSIL.

The V call is TRBV12-3 or TRBV12-4, the J call TRBJ2-7; D tentatively reads TRBD1 or TRBD2 (5 bases each). With 6 bases removed from V and 1 base from J, the gap between germline ends came to 19 bases. This CDR3 comprises 16 residues. The chain's CDR3 is CASSPYTRDPSYEQYF. In nucleotides, the CDR3 is TGTGCCAGCAGCCCTTACACCCGGGACCCTTCCTACGAGCAGTACTTC.

There are many counts of this clonotype. V usage is TRBV5-1 and J usage is TRBJ2-7, with TRBD1 matching over 9 bases. The CDR3 contains 17 residues. Germline lookup yields CDR1 SGHRS and CDR2 YFSETQ. V was clipped by 4 bases and J by 3 bases; unmatched bases: 14. CDR3 sequence reads: CASSPSGQGLRSYEQYF. The CDR3 DNA follows: TGCGCCAGCAGCCCCTCGGGACAGGGCCTCCGAAGCTACGAGCAGTACTTC.

This clonotype was recorded many times. The chain couples TRBV15 to TRBJ2-5, with TRBD1 as a possible D gene (6 bases). V lost 3 bases, J lost 3 bases, and 14 bases lay in between. Germline V gene data show CDR1 as LNHNV and CDR2 as YYDKDF (reference sequence). This CDR3 is built from 15 residues. CDR3 residues: CATSSKDRTKETQYF. CDR3 DNA: TGTGCCACCAGCAGTAAGGACAGAACGAAAGAGACCCAGTACTTC.

This chain links TRBV28 with TRBJ2-7; perhaps TRBD1 as D (7 bases). This CDR3 has 14 amino acids. Germline CDR1 is MDHEN and CDR2 is SYDVKM. V shed 4 bases and J shed 3 bases, with 13 bases lying between them. CDR3 in DNA: TGTGCCAGCAGTTCGGAGGGGGCGGTCTACGAGCAGTACTTC. Translating gives CASSSEGAVYEQYF.

At least ten counts were recorded for this clonotype. The chain couples TRBV6-5 to TRBJ2-4; TRBD1 is a possible D gene (6 bases). Germline lookup yields CDR1 MNHEY and CDR2 SVGAGI. The CDR3 runs to 14 residues. Trimming stripped 2 bases from V and 4 bases from J, with 9 bases between. CDR3 sequence reads: CASSYTGKKNIQYF. For the CDR3, the DNA is TGTGCCAGCAGTTACACAGGGAAAAAAAACATTCAGTACTTC.

This clonotype was found many times. The V gene is TRBV5-1, the J gene TRBJ2-2, with 8 bases matching TRBD1. Germline CDR1 and CDR2: SGHRS and YFSETQ. The CDR3 totals 14 residues. J lost 7 bases, V lost 4 bases, and 6 bases had no gene match. The CDR3 protein is CASSLDREGGELFF. The CDR3 DNA follows: TGCGCCAGCAGCCTGGACAGGGAAGGCGGGGAGCTGTTTTTT.

V is TRBV5-5 and J is TRBJ2-7; D might be TRBD1 (5 bases). The CDR3 length is 14 residues. In germline, CDR1 is SGHKS, CDR2 YYEKEE (reference sequence). Trimming stripped 0 bases from V and 3 bases from J, with 10 bases between. As DNA, the CDR3 is TGTGCCAGCAGCTTGGGCAGGGCAGGCTACGAGCAGTACTTC. Translated, it gives CASSLGRAGYEQYF.

The J gene is TRBJ1-5, the V gene TRBV12-3 or TRBV12-4; D not resolved. Trimming took off 7 bases at V and 7 bases at J, with 14 bases between the two ends. This CDR3 has 13 amino acids. CDR3 loop: CASTREAGQPQHF. CDR3 bases: TGTGCCAGCACCCGGGAGGCGGGGCAGCCCCAGCATTTT.